The 28 T cell receptor beta chains below come from one sample, sequenced in a study of blood T cell repertoires in COVID-19. Profiled with immunoSEQ multiplex PCR; TCRdb holds only in-frame clones, not every one. The sample records 80,000 to 100,000 clones, about nine tenths being singletons. Sequencing was carried out using peripheral blood. The receptors here all came from a man aged 50-60 years with acute or convalescent COVID-19.

This chain joins TRBV2 and TRBJ1-5; D gene ambiguous. Per germline, CDR1 SNHLY and CDR2 FYNNEI. V lost 1 base and J 6 bases, leaving 13 bases between the germline ends. The CDR3 is 15 amino acids. In DNA, the CDR3 is TGTGCCAGCAGTGAAGACGGTCTAAAAGCTCAGCCCCAGCATTTT. Translating gives CASSEDGLKAQPQHF.

The chain couples TRBV7-9 to TRBJ1-4, with D perhaps matching TRBD1 (6 bases). Trimming took 4 bases from V and 2 from J, leaving 14 bases between them. The CDR3 sequence is 16 residues long. Germline assignment: CDR1 SEHNR and CDR2 FQNEAQ (reference sequence). CDR3 bases: TGTGCCAGCAGCTCCCTTGAGCAGGGGACTAATGAAAAACTGTTTTTT. Its translation is CASSSLEQGTNEKLFF.

Only one count was recorded for this clone. This chain connects TRBV14 to TRBJ2-7; 9 bases fit TRBD2. V was clipped by 2 bases and J by 7 bases; unmatched bases: 3. This CDR3 region has 13 residues. Per germline, CDR1 SGHDN and CDR2 FVKESK. DNA of the CDR3: TGTGCCAGCAGCCAATCGGGACTAGCTGAGCAGTACTTC. As protein: CASSQSGLAEQYF.

The V and J genes are TRBV28 and TRBJ1-5; 8 positions match TRBD1. V dropped 5 bases and J dropped 3; count of bases not matched to a gene: 3. CDR3 size: 14 residues. The germline V gene encodes CDR1 MDHEN and CDR2 SYDVKM. CDR3 nucleotide sequence: TGTGCCAGCAGTCAGGGGGCAGCCAATCAGCCCCAGCATTTT. Amino acids: CASSQGAANQPQHF.

The chain employs TRBV5-1 and TRBJ2-1; 8 nucleotides line up with TRBD1. Germline CDR1 SGHRS, CDR2 YFSETQ. The CDR3 runs to 14 residues. With 8 bases clipped from V and 8 bases from J, the junction kept 12 bases outside the gene matches. CDR3 DNA sequence: TGCGCCAGTTCCAGACAGGGGAATCGGGATGAGCAGTTCTTC. Its protein is CASSRQGNRDEQFF.

V usage is TRBV18 and J usage is TRBJ2-3, with 7 positions matching TRBD1. Losses at the gene ends were 6 bases for V and 2 bases for J; bases not matched to a gene: 8. Germline V lookup: CDR1 KGHSH, CDR2 LQKENI. CDR3 length: 15 amino acids. CDR3 sequence (DNA): TGTGCCAGCTCGTCGGGACAGATTTACACAGATACGCAGTATTTT. Translated, it gives CASSSGQIYTDTQYF.

The chain is built from TRBV27 and TRBJ2-3; D is possibly TRBD1 (6 bases). The germline V gene has CDR1 MNHEY and CDR2 SMNVEV (reference sequence). Trimming left V 0 bases short and J 3 bases short, with 10 bases between. The CDR3 runs to 15 residues. The CDR3 reads CASSLSYRVTDTQYF. CDR3 bases: TGTGCCAGCAGTTTATCGTACAGGGTGACAGATACGCAGTATTTT.

The chain links TRBV10-3 to TRBJ1-2, with TRBD1 as a possible D gene (6 bases). V gave up 7 bases and J gave up 3 bases, with 15 bases separating them. The CDR3 spans 14 residues. Germline CDR1 is ENHRY and CDR2 is SYGVKD. DNA of the CDR3: TGTGCCATCAAACCACAGGGAGGGGACTATGGCTACACCTTC. Translating gives CAIKPQGGDYGYTF.

The rearrangement uses TRBV30 and TRBJ1-3, with D possibly TRBD1 on 6 matching bases. V was trimmed by 0 bases and J by 2 bases, leaving 11 bases between them. The CDR3 has 15 amino acids. The V gene's germline CDR1 is GTSNPN and CDR2 SVGIG (reference sequence). As DNA, the CDR3 is TGTGCCTGGAGTGTACAAACAGGGACTGGAAACACCATATATTTT. It specifies CAWSVQTGTGNTIYF.

V gene TRBV5-1 combines with J gene TRBJ1-4; TRBD1 matches 12 bases. J was trimmed by 7 bases and V by 4 bases; bases with no gene match: 14. The CDR3 length is 18 residues. Germline lookup yields CDR1 SGHRS and CDR2 YFSETQ. For the CDR3, the DNA is TGCGCCAGCAGCCTGACGGTCATGGGACAGGGGGCCTTTGAAAAACTGTTTTTT. It yields the protein CASSLTVMGQGAFEKLFF.

This rearrangement joins TRBV12-5 to TRBJ2-1; TRBD2 aligns across 12 bases. The CDR3 is 18 amino acids. CDR1 is LGHNT and CDR2 is FRNRAP in the germline V gene. J lost 9 bases, V lost 3 bases, and 15 bases had no gene match. CDR3 bases: TGTGCTAGTGGTTTTGCCCGCGCACTAGCGGGAGGACCGATTGAGCAGTTCTTC. Amino acids: CASGFARALAGGPIEQFF.

CDR3 amino acids: CASTPEWGGNTEAFF. The CDR3 coding sequence is TGTGCCAGCACCCCCGAGTGGGGGGGGAACACTGAAGCTTTCTTT. The chain joins TRBV7-9 to TRBJ1-1; tentatively, D is TRBD1 (5 bases). Trimming removed 7 bases from V and 1 base from J, with 16 bases in between. The CDR3 runs to 15 residues. Germline V lookup: CDR1 SEHNR, CDR2 FQNEAQ (reference sequence).

The chain links TRBV19 to TRBJ1-6, with D perhaps matching TRBD1 (6 bases). Germline CDR1 and CDR2: LNHDA and SQIVND (reference sequence). The CDR3 contains 14 residues. V lost 6 bases and J lost 3, with 9 bases in between. CDR3 DNA sequence: TGTGCCAGTAGCAGGACAGACTATAATTCACCCCTCCACTTT. Residues: CASSRTDYNSPLHF.

The rearrangement joins TRBV20-1 to TRBJ1-1; D is uncertain. Germline CDR1 is DFQATT and CDR2 is SNEGSKA (reference sequence). Deletions cut 6 bases from V and 1 base from J, with 6 bases between. The CDR3 loop spans 11 amino acids. The CDR3 coding sequence is TGCAGTGCGCAGGAGAACACTGAAGCTTTCTTT. It specifies CSAQENTEAFF.

The chain combines TRBV27 with TRBJ2-5, with D hard to call. With 2 bases removed from V and 1 base from J, the gap between germline ends came to 5 bases. CDR3 length: 13 amino acids. Germline assignment: CDR1 MNHEY and CDR2 SMNVEV (reference sequence). CDR3 nucleotide sequence: TGTGCCAGCAGTTTAGGCAGCCAAGAGACCCAGTACTTC. It yields the protein CASSLGSQETQYF.

The chain is built from TRBV9 and TRBJ2-2; D gene ambiguous. Germline V gene lookup returns CDR1 SGDLS and CDR2 YYNGEE. Between the trimmed V and J ends, which lost 0 bases and 0 bases, there was a span of 9 bases. CDR3 length: 16 amino acids. The CDR3 spells CASSVVAVTNTGELFF. Here the CDR3 DNA reads TGTGCCAGCAGCGTAGTTGCGGTCACGAACACCGGGGAGCTGTTTTTT.

The chain links TRBV4-1 to TRBJ1-5, with 9 bases aligning to TRBD1. J was trimmed by 9 bases and V by 4 bases; bases with no gene match: 10. The CDR3 extends over 15 amino acids. The germline CDR1 and CDR2 sequences are MGHRA and YSYEKL. CDR3 nucleotide sequence: TGCGCCAGCAGCCCCGGGACAGGGACTGGAGGGCCCCAGCATTTT. It yields the protein CASSPGTGTGGPQHF.

V gene TRBV19 combines with J gene TRBJ1-5; 10 bases map to TRBD1. The CDR3 consists of 16 residues. The junction had 8 bases not matched to a gene; V was cut back by 6 bases and J by 3 bases. CDR1 and CDR2 (germline): LNHDA, SQIVND (reference sequence). The CDR3 bases are TGTGCCAGTAGCGCTTTGGGACAGGGGCACAATCAGCCCCAGCATTTT. The encoded protein is CASSALGQGHNQPQHF.

The chain links TRBV6-6 to TRBJ1-1; D unresolved. CDR1 MNHNY and CDR2 SVGAGI come from the germline V gene (reference sequence). V was trimmed by 8 bases and J by 1 base, leaving 14 bases between them. CDR3 size: 14 residues. CDR3 amino acids: CASGRNTGNTEAFF. The CDR3 DNA sequence: TGTGCCAGCGGAAGAAACACGGGGAACACTGAAGCTTTCTTT.

J is TRBJ2-1 and V is TRBV11-3; a possible D gene is TRBD1 (5 bases). Germline V gene sequence: CDR1 SGHNT, CDR2 YENEEA. Between the trimmed V and J ends, which lost 5 bases and 4 bases, there was a span of 18 bases. This CDR3 spans 16 amino acids. The CDR3 bases are TGTGCCAGCAGCCCCCCAGGGATCGTAGGTTACAATGAGCAGTTCTTC. This codes for CASSPPGIVGYNEQFF.

The gene calls are TRBV6-1 and TRBJ1-3; 9 bases map to TRBD1. The V segment lost 4 bases and the J segment 0 bases; nucleotides outside the gene matches: 4. Germline loops: CDR1 MNHNS, CDR2 SASEGT. This CDR3 spans 16 amino acids. CDR3 loop: CASSATGGFSGNTIYF. In nucleotides, the CDR3 is TGTGCCAGCAGTGCGACAGGGGGATTCTCTGGAAACACCATATATTTT.

The chain joins TRBV12-5 to TRBJ2-7, with D possibly matching TRBD1 (6 bases). From germline, CDR1 is LGHNT and CDR2 FRNRAP. The CDR3 extends over 14 amino acids. Trimming removed 1 base at V and 7 bases at J, with 14 bases between. The CDR3 sequence is CASGLEFGGREQYF. DNA of the CDR3: TGTGCTAGTGGTTTGGAATTTGGGGGCCGTGAGCAGTACTTC.

This chain links TRBV12-3 or TRBV12-4 with TRBJ1-2, with TRBD1 matching over 9 bases. The V gene end was trimmed by 5 bases and the J gene end by 8 bases; junction bases not matched to a gene: 6. This CDR3 region has 13 residues. The CDR3 region is CASSTDRGRGYTF. CDR3 DNA sequence: TGTGCCAGCAGTACTGACAGGGGGAGAGGCTACACCTTC.

This chain joins TRBV6-5 and TRBJ2-7; D is possibly TRBD1 (6 bases). CDR3 length: 13 amino acids. Trimming stripped 7 bases from V and 1 base from J, with 11 bases between. The germline V gene has CDR1 MNHEY and CDR2 SVGAGI. The DNA for the CDR3 is TGTGCCAGCAAAGGACAGCAGTCCTACGAGCAGTACTTC. As protein: CASKGQQSYEQYF.

This chain uses TRBV7-3 with TRBJ1-1, with a tentative D call TRBD1 (6 bases). V was cut by 5 bases and J by 1 base, with 11 bases left in between. This CDR3 contains 14 residues. Germline V gene lookup returns CDR1 SGHTA and CDR2 FQGTGA. The CDR3 DNA sequence: TGTGCCAGCAGCCCGGGGGGCCCGAACACTGAAGCTTTCTTT. Translated, it gives CASSPGGPNTEAFF.

The CDR3 sequence: CASRHAQNTEAFF. In DNA, the CDR3 is TGTGCCAGCAGACATGCTCAGAACACTGAAGCTTTCTTT. The chain uses TRBV14 and TRBJ1-1, with D unclear. The germline CDR1 and CDR2 sequences are SGHDN and FVKESK. This CDR3 is built from 13 residues. V was shortened by 6 bases and J by 1 base, with 9 bases between the two germline ends.

The J gene is TRBJ1-6, the V gene TRBV11-3; D unresolved. V was cut by 2 bases and J by 7 bases, with 15 bases left in between. The CDR3 spans 16 residues. CDR1 and CDR2 from the germline V gene are SGHNT and YENEEA. The CDR3 DNA is TGTGCCAGCAGCTTACCGGGGTTTGGGGAGAATTCACCCCTCCACTTT. Its protein product is CASSLPGFGENSPLHF.

J is TRBJ2-2 and V is TRBV3-1 (or the pseudogene TRBV3-2); a possible D gene is TRBD1 (6 bases). The CDR3 runs to 13 residues. The ends were cut back, 8 bases at V and 4 bases at J, with 11 bases in the middle. The germline gives CDR1 LGHDT, CDR2 YNNKEL (reference sequence). CDR3 nucleotides: TGTGCCAGCCAGACGGACAGCACCGGGGAGCTGTTTTTT. Translation: CASQTDSTGELFF.